The clone carrying this TCR beta chain was counted only a few times. Researchers made TCR beta libraries by using iRepertoire HTBI primers and running Arm-PCR on CDR3 regions. TCRdb reanalysed the multiplex PCR reads using MiXCR and keeps one entry per CDR3 protein. The table records about 620,000 distinct CDR3 sequences, less than 20% of them present only once. The sample is drawn from a study of regulatory T cells in long-lasting Graves disease. The CDR3 totals 14 residues. The V gene lost 5 bases and the J gene lost 5 bases, with 15 bases spanning the gap. CDR1 and CDR2 from the germline V gene are LNHDA and SQIVND (reference sequence). The time point denotes: newly diagnosed GD, antithyroid drugs for less than 3 months. Construction of the TCR library relied on RNA isolated from PBMCs. These data also featured in a second study, about T cells in Graves' hyperthyroidism and ophthalmopathy.

The sequence came from a woman in her twenties or thirties with Graves disease. Sequenced here: peripheral blood mononuclear cells (PBMCs), sampled at new diagnosis, from a patient treated with antithyroid drugs. V gene TRBV19 combines with J gene TRBJ2-5; D not resolved. The CDR3 coding sequence is TGTGCCAGTAGTGAGGCCCGAGGTACGGAGACCCAGTACTTC. Translated: CASSEARGTETQYF.